This T cell receptor beta chain appears in the sequencing data of a study of PD-L1 blockade in urothelial cancer. At the level of the study: Males with bladder-origin urothelial cancer constituted about nine tenths of the roughly 29 patients. Once treatment had started, blood was analyzed at 3 weeks (second dose) and again at 6 weeks.

Sequencing was performed with immunoSEQ multiplex PCR; in TCRdb, only in-frame clones are kept and a portion is missing. This repertoire shows fewer than 40,000 clones, around 90% found once; its top ten account for under 9.5%. CDR1 is MNHEY, CDR2 SMNVEV, per germline (reference sequence). V lost 8 bases and J 4 bases, leaving 8 bases between the germline ends. The CDR3 covers 11 residues. Between 1 and 8 samples, pretreatment and on-treatment, were given by each patient. V usage is TRBV27 and J usage is TRBJ2-5; D is unclear. Sample: PBMCs, taken around atezolizumab (anti-PD-L1) treatment. The sequence was obtained from a man between 65 and 85 years old with urothelial cancer. CDR3 region: CASSRGETQYF. DNA of the CDR3: TGTGCCAGCTCCAGAGGAGAGACCCAGTACTTC.